This TCR beta chain was sequenced during a study of blood T cell repertoires in COVID-19. Across the study: Acute-phase and convalescent COVID-19 samples originated in the United States, Italy and Spain. Sources were T cells, B-cell-depleted T cells, or PBMCs; the material itself was cDNA or gDNA.

A single count supports this clone. V lost 4 bases and J 2 bases, leaving 15 bases between the germline ends. The CDR3 runs 15 residues. Germline-derived CDR1 and CDR2 are SGDLS and YYNGEE. Generated by immunoSEQ multiplex PCR, the TCRdb table keeps only in-frame clones and is missing some. The table shows a few hundred thousand clones, with about 82% occurring only once. The specimen was peripheral blood. The clonotype comes from a human donor in a cohort sampled during active COVID-19. The chain has TRBV9 and TRBJ1-1; D perhaps matches TRBD1 (5 bases). CDR3 sequence reads: CASSLTGDFNTEAFF. In DNA, the CDR3 is TGTGCCAGCAGCTTGACGGGGGACTTCAACACTGAAGCTTTCTTT.